This TCR beta chain derives from a study of persistence of HIV-infected CD4 T cells. Points from the study as a whole: Antigen-responding cells were enriched for degenerate expanded CDR3beta sequences.

The immunoSEQ assay was version 4, run in survey mode. Profiled with immunoSEQ multiplex PCR; TCRdb holds only in-frame clones, not every one. The data show just under 20,000 clones, roughly 74% seen once. V was cut by 0 bases and J by 0 bases, with 12 bases left in between. This CDR3 comprises 16 residues. Germline CDR1 SGDLS, CDR2 YYNGEE. Worth noting for this clone: What it binds is unknown.

Cells were stimulated with CMV-infected fibroblast lysates at 8 to 10 ug/mL. CD4+ T cells upregulating both CD40 ligand and CD69 were sorted as responding cells. Sample: CD4+ T cells sorted from PBMCs after roughly 18-hour stimulation, taken from a patient who received antiretroviral therapy. The sequence was obtained from an adult man with HIV who was CMV-seropositive. The chain employs TRBV9 and TRBJ1-2; D unresolved. The CDR3 reads CASSVESLPANYGYTF. The CDR3 nucleotides are TGTGCCAGCAGCGTAGAATCTCTCCCAGCTAACTATGGCTACACCTTC.